Listed here are 12 T cell receptor beta chains from one sample, sequenced in a study of blood T cell repertoires in COVID-19. Some clones are missing from TCRdb's copy, which holds only in-frame ones; the method was immunoSEQ multiplex PCR. The sample yields 150,000 to 200,000 clones, 80% to 85% seen once. Sequenced material: peripheral blood. These receptor sequences come from a woman in her twenties or thirties with acute or convalescent COVID-19.

This clone occurred once. The V call is TRBV20-1, the J call TRBJ2-5, with 9 bases that match TRBD2. The CDR3 has 14 residues. Germline assignment: CDR1 DFQATT and CDR2 SNEGSKA (reference sequence). V lost 3 bases to trimming and J lost 6 bases; unmatched junction nucleotides: 8. The CDR3 region is CSASYSGGMKTQYF. The CDR3 bases are TGCAGTGCTAGTTACAGCGGGGGGATGAAGACCCAGTACTTC.

This chain uses TRBV28 with TRBJ2-3; 7 nucleotides agree with TRBD2. There are 15 residues in the CDR3. Germline CDR1 reads MDHEN; CDR2 reads SYDVKM. V dropped 7 bases and J dropped 7; count of bases not matched to a gene: 14. The CDR3 protein is CASTLGTNKGYTQYF. As DNA, the CDR3 is TGTGCCAGCACCCTCGGGACTAACAAAGGTTATACGCAGTATTTT.

This clone has just a few counts. The chain carries TRBV19 and TRBJ1-5; possible D gene TRBD1, 5 bases. The CDR3 loop spans 13 amino acids. Germline CDR1 and CDR2: LNHDA and SQIVND (reference sequence). V lost 3 bases, J lost 7 bases, and 10 bases lay in between. For the CDR3, the DNA is TGTGCCAGTAGTATGGGGGGGGAACAGCCCCAGCATTTT. Translating gives CASSMGGEQPQHF.

The CDR3 spells CATSRGGTGYEAFF. The DNA of the CDR3 is TGTGCCACCAGCAGAGGCGGAACAGGGTATGAAGCTTTCTTT. This chain uses TRBV15 with TRBJ1-1; a possible D gene is TRBD1 (6 bases). There are 14 residues in the CDR3. Germline-derived CDR1 and CDR2 are LNHNV and YYDKDF (reference sequence). The V and J ends lost 1 base and 7 bases respectively, with 13 bases between them.

This chain links TRBV6-2 or TRBV6-3 with TRBJ2-5; no clear D gene. The CDR3 is made up of 12 amino acids. Germline CDR1 is MNHEY and CDR2 is SVGEGT. The V end was cut by 2 bases, the J end by 5 bases, with 6 bases between. CDR3 amino acids: CASSYAGETQYF. The CDR3 nucleotides read TGTGCCAGCAGTTACGCCGGGGAGACCCAGTACTTC.

The J gene is TRBJ2-7, the V gene TRBV28; D is undetermined. The CDR3 has 14 amino acids. V was shortened by 7 bases and J by 0 bases, with 13 bases between the two germline ends. Germline-derived CDR1 and CDR2 are MDHEN and SYDVKM. The CDR3 bases are TGTGCCAGCACGCGACATTCGATCTCCTACGAGCAGTACTTC. This sequence encodes CASTRHSISYEQYF.

This chain joins TRBV6-2 or TRBV6-3 and TRBJ2-7; 14 positions agree with TRBD2. V gave up 5 bases and J gave up 5 bases; unmatched junction bases: 14. The CDR3 totals 18 residues. The germline gives CDR1 MNHEY, CDR2 SVGEGT. CDR3 in DNA: TGTGCCAGCAGTCCCCGGGGGACTAGCGGGAGTTTGTTGGACGAGCAGTACTTC. It codes for CASSPRGTSGSLLDEQYF.

The V gene is TRBV4-2, the J gene TRBJ2-7; the match to TRBD1 covers 8 bases. In germline, CDR1 is LGHNA, CDR2 YNFKEQ. V lost 0 bases and J lost 3; bases outside the gene matches: 4. The CDR3 spans 15 residues. CDR3 DNA sequence: TGTGCCAGCAGCCAAGATGAACAGGGGGTCTACGAGCAGTACTTC. Residues: CASSQDEQGVYEQYF.

This sequence joins TRBV10-3 and TRBJ2-2; D call uncertain. This CDR3 is built from 15 residues. Deletions cut 3 bases from V and 4 bases from J, with 12 bases between. Germline V gene lookup returns CDR1 ENHRY and CDR2 SYGVKD. The CDR3: CAISEVTAGTGELFF. In DNA, the CDR3 is TGTGCCATCAGTGAAGTAACAGCCGGCACCGGGGAGCTGTTTTTT.

The chain joins TRBV9 to TRBJ2-3, with 15 bases lining up with TRBD2. V lost 4 bases, J lost 8 bases, and 8 bases stayed unmatched. CDR3 length equals 16 residues. Germline-derived CDR1 and CDR2 are SGDLS and YYNGEE. CDR3 loop: CASSRTSGGGTSTQYF. The CDR3 coding sequence is TGTGCCAGCAGCCGGACTAGCGGGGGGGGAACGAGTACGCAGTATTTT.

The chain carries TRBV28 and TRBJ2-5; maybe TRBD1 (6 bases). V was clipped by 5 bases and J by 4 bases, with 17 bases between them. This CDR3 has 15 residues. Looked up from germline, CDR1 is MDHEN and CDR2 is SYDVKM. The CDR3 is CASSPTGTRPETQYF. The CDR3 coding sequence is TGTGCCAGCAGTCCTACCGGGACAAGGCCAGAGACCCAGTACTTC.

The chain joins TRBV6-2 or TRBV6-3 to TRBJ2-7; 8 bases are shared with TRBD2. V was clipped by 4 bases and J by 3 bases; unmatched bases: 11. This CDR3 has 16 residues. The germline CDR1 and CDR2 sequences are MNHEY and SVGEGT. Here the CDR3 DNA reads TGTGCCAGCAGTTTCTCCAGGAGCGGGAGAGACTACGAGCAGTACTTC. Its protein product is CASSFSRSGRDYEQYF.